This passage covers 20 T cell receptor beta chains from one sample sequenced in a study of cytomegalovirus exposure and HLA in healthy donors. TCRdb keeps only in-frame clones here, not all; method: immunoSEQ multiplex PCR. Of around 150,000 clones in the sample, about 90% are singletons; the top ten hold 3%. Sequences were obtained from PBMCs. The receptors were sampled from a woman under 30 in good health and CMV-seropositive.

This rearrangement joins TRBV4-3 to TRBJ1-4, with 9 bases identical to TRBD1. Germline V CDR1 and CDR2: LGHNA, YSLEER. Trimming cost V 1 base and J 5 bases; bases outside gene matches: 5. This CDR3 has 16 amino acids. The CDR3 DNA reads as TGCGCCAGCAGCCAAGCAATCGACAGGGGGAATGAAAAACTGTTTTTT. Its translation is CASSQAIDRGNEKLFF.

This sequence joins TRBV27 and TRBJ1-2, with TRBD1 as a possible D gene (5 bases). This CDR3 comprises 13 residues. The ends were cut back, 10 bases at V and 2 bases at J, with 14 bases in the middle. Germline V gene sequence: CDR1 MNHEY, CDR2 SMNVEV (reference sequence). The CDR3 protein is CATVDSANYGYTF. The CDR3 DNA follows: TGTGCCACTGTCGACAGCGCCAACTATGGCTACACCTTC.

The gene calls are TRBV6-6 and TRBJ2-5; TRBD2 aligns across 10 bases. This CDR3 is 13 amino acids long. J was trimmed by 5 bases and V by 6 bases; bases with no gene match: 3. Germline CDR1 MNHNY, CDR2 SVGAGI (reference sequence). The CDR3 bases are TGTGCCAGCAGGCATAGCGGGAGGGAGACCCAGTACTTC. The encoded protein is CASRHSGRETQYF.

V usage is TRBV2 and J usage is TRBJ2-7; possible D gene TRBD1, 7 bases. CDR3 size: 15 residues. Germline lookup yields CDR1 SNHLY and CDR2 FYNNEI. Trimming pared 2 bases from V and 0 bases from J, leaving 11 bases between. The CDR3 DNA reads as TGTGCCAGCAGTGAATATCAGGGGGGCTCCTACGAGCAGTACTTC. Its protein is CASSEYQGGSYEQYF.

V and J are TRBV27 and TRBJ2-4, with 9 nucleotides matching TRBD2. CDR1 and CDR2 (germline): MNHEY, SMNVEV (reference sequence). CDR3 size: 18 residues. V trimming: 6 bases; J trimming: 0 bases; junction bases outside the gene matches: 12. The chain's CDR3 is CASSKRLAGEGAKNIQYF. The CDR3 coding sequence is TGTGCCAGCAGCAAGCGGTTAGCGGGAGAGGGAGCCAAAAACATTCAGTACTTC.

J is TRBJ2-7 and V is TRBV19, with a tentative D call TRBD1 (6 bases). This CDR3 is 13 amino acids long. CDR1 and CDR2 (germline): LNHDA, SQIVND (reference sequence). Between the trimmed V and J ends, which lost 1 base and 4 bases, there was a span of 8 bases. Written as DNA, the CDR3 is TGTGCCAGTAGTATAGCCGACAGGTACGAGCAGTACTTC. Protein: CASSIADRYEQYF.

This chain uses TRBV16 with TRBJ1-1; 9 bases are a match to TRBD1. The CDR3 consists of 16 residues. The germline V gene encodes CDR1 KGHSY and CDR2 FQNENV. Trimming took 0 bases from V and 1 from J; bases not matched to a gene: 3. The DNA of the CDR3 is TGTGCCAGCAGCCAATCGGGACAGGGAACGAACACTGAAGCTTTCTTT. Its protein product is CASSQSGQGTNTEAFF. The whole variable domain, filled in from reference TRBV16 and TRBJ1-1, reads GEEVAQTPKHLVRGEGQKAKLYCAPIKGHSYVFWYQQVLKNEFKFLISFQNENVFDETGMPKERFSAKCLPNSPCSLEIQATKLEDSAVYFCASSQSGQGTNTEAFFGQGTRLTVV.

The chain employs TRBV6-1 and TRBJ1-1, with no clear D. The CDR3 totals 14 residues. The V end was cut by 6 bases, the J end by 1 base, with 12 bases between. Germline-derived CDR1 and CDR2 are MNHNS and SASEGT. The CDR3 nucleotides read TGTGCCAGCAGCCCATTTCAGTCGAACACTGAAGCTTTCTTT. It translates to CASSPFQSNTEAFF.

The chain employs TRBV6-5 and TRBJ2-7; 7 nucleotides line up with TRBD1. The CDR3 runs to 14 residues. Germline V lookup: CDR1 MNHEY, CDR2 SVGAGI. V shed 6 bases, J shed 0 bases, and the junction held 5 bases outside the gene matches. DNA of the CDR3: TGTGCCAGCAGGCCCGGGACAGACTCCTACGAGCAGTACTTC. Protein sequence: CASRPGTDSYEQYF.

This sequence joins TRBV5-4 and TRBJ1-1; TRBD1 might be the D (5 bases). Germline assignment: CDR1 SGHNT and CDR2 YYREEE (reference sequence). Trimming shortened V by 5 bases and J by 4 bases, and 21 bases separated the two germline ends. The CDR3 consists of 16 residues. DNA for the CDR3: TGTGCCAGCAGTTCGAGTGGTGGGGCTGTGAGCACTGAAGCTTTCTTT. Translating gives CASSSSGGAVSTEAFF.

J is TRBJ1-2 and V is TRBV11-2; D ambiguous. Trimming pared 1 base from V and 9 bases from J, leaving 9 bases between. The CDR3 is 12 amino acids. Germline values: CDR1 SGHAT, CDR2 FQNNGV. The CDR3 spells CASSLGLVSYTF. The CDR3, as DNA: TGTGCCAGCAGCTTAGGGCTGGTAAGCTACACCTTC. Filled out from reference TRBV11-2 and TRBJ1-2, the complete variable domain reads EAGVAQSPRYKIIEKRQSVAFWCNPISGHATLYWYQQILGQGPKLLIQFQNNGVVDDSQLPKDRFSAERLKGVDSTLKIQPAKLEDSAVYLCASSLGLVSYTFGSGTRLTVV.

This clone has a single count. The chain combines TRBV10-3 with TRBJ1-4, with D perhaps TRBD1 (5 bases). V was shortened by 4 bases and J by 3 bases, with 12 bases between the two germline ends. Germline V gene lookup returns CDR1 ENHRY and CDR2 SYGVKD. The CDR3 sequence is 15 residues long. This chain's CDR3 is CAISAGGVANEKLFF. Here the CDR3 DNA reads TGTGCCATCAGTGCAGGAGGGGTAGCTAATGAAAAACTGTTTTTT.

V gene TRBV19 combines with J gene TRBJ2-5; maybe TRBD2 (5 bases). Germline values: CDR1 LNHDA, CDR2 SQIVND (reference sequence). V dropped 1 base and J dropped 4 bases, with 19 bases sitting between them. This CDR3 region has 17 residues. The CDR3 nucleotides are TGTGCCAGTAGTATAGCCCCCGGTGACTCCCGGGGAGAGACCCAGTACTTC. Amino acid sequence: CASSIAPGDSRGETQYF.

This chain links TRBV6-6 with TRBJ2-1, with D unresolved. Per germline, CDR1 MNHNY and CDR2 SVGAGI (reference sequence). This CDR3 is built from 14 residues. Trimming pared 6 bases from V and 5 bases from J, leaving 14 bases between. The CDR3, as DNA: TGTGCCAGCAGCGTAGCAAGGATTCACAATGAGCAGTTCTTC. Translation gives CASSVARIHNEQFF.

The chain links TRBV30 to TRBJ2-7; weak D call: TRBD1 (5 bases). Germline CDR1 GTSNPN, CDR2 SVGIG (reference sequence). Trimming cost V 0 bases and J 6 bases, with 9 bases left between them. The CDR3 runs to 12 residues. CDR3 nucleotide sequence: TGTGCCTGGAGTGTCGCCCAGGGCGAGCAGTACTTC. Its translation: CAWSVAQGEQYF.

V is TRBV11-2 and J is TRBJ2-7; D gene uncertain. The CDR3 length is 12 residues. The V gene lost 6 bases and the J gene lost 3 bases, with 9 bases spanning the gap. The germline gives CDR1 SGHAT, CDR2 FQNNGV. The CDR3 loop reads CASSSEYYEQYF. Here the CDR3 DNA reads TGTGCCAGCAGTTCGGAGTACTACGAGCAGTACTTC. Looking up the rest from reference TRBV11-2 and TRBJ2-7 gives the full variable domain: EAGVAQSPRYKIIEKRQSVAFWCNPISGHATLYWYQQILGQGPKLLIQFQNNGVVDDSQLPKDRFSAERLKGVDSTLKIQPAKLEDSAVYLCASSSEYYEQYFGPGTRLTVT.

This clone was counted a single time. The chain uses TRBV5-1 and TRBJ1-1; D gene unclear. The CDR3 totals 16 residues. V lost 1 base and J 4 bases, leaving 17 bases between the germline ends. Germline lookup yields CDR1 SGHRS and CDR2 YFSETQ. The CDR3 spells CASSLKFGSESTEAFF. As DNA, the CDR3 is TGCGCCAGCAGCTTGAAGTTCGGTTCGGAGAGCACTGAAGCTTTCTTT.

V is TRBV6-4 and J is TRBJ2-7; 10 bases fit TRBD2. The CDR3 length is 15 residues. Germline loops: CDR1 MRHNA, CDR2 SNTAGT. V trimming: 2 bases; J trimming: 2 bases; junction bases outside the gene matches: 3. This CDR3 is CASSDKAGGAYEQYF. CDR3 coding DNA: TGTGCCAGCAGTGACAAAGCGGGGGGGGCCTACGAGCAGTACTTC.

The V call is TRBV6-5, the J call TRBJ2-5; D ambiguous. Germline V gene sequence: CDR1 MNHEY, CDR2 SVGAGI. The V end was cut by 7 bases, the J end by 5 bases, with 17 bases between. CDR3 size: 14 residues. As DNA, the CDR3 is TGTGCCAGCACTAACCTGGGTGTTAGCGAGACCCAGTACTTC. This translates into CASTNLGVSETQYF.

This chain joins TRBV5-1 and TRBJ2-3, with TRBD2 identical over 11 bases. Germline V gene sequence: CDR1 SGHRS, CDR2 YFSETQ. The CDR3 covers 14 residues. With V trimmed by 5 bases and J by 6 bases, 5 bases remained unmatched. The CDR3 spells CASSSGGGMDTQYF. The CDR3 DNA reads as TGCGCCAGCAGTAGCGGGGGGGGCATGGATACGCAGTATTTT.